Below, 15 T cell receptor beta chains from the same sample are listed, as sequenced in a study of cytotoxic CD8 clonotypes in ibrutinib-treated CLL. TCRdb keeps only in-frame clones here, not all; method: immunoSEQ multiplex PCR. The data show over 250,000 clones, with 70% to 80% seen just once and roughly 5% held by the top ten. The starting material was PBMCs, obtained at disease progression, from a patient treated with ibrutinib. Receptors were obtained from a human donor with chronic lymphocytic leukemia.

J is TRBJ2-3 and V is TRBV7-2; 9 bases map to TRBD2. V shed 1 base and J 1 base; nucleotides not matched to a gene: 6. The CDR3 spans 17 residues. The germline CDR1 and CDR2 sequences are SGHTA and FQGNSA. CDR3 residues: CASSLVPAGGRTDTQYF. DNA of the CDR3: TGTGCCAGCAGCTTAGTCCCAGCGGGGGGACGCACAGATACGCAGTATTTT.

This clone was picked up one time. The chain joins TRBV9 to TRBJ2-3, with 10 bases identical to TRBD2. Unmatched junction bases numbered 1, after V lost 0 bases and J lost 6 bases. The CDR3 is 14 amino acids. Germline V gene lookup returns CDR1 SGDLS and CDR2 YYNGEE. The CDR3 DNA reads TGTGCCAGCAGCGTAGCTAGCGGGGGCGATACGCAGTATTTT. Its translation: CASSVASGGDTQYF.

V usage is TRBV18 and J usage is TRBJ2-3; no clear D gene. The CDR3 spans 21 residues. Trimming shortened V by 4 bases and J by 0 bases, and 29 bases separated the two germline ends. The germline V gene has CDR1 KGHSH and CDR2 LQKENI. In DNA form, the CDR3 reads TGTGCCAGCTCACTCCGAGCCACCGGGCGTGTGGCGGAGTACAGCACAGATACGCAGTATTTT. As protein: CASSLRATGRVAEYSTDTQYF.

In this sample, this clone turned up a few times. The J gene is TRBJ2-2, the V gene TRBV6-5; 7 nucleotides agree with TRBD1. V lost 5 bases to trimming and J lost 5 bases; unmatched junction nucleotides: 2. Germline CDR1 reads MNHEY; CDR2 reads SVGAGI. The CDR3 spans 13 residues. DNA of the CDR3: TGTGCCAGCAGTAAACAGGGGACCGGGGAGCTGTTTTTT. Its translation: CASSKQGTGELFF.

This chain links TRBV20-1 with TRBJ2-3; D is uncertain. Trimming left V 6 bases short and J 6 bases short, with 10 bases between. Per the germline V gene, CDR1 is DFQATT and CDR2 is SNEGSKA (reference sequence). This CDR3 has 11 residues. The CDR3, as DNA: TGCAGTGCCCCCCAGGCGGATACGCAGTATTTT. It translates to CSAPQADTQYF.

The J gene is TRBJ2-5, the V gene TRBV7-2, with 16 positions matching TRBD2. With 5 bases clipped from V and 6 bases from J, the junction kept 3 bases outside the gene matches. The V gene's germline CDR1 is SGHTA and CDR2 FQGNSA. The CDR3 loop spans 15 amino acids. Here the CDR3 DNA reads TGTGCCAGCAGCCCGGGACTAGCGGGAGGGAAGACCCAGTACTTC. Protein: CASSPGLAGGKTQYF.

V is TRBV2 and J is TRBJ1-1, with 8 bases matching TRBD1. Germline CDR1 and CDR2: SNHLY and FYNNEI. CDR3 length equals 11 residues. V was clipped by 9 bases and J by 5 bases; unmatched bases: 2. CDR3 protein: CARGQGTEAFF. CDR3 coding DNA: TGTGCCAGAGGACAGGGAACTGAAGCTTTCTTT.

This clone was picked up a small number of times. The rearrangement joins TRBV2 to TRBJ1-2; D remains ambiguous. CDR1 is SNHLY, CDR2 FYNNEI, per germline. Trimming removed 5 bases from V and 4 bases from J, with 11 bases in between. This CDR3 contains 13 residues. CDR3 sequence reads: CASSQQKAYGYTF. Written as DNA, the CDR3 is TGTGCCAGCAGTCAACAGAAGGCCTATGGCTACACCTTC.

The V call is TRBV10-1, the J call TRBJ2-7; D possibly matches TRBD1 or TRBD2 (5 bases each). The CDR3 has 15 amino acids. Trimming took 5 bases from V and 0 from J, leaving 14 bases between them. CDR1 is WNHNN and CDR2 is SYGVQD in the germline V gene (reference sequence). The CDR3 sequence: CASSPGTKSSYEQYF. The CDR3 DNA reads as TGCGCCAGCAGTCCCGGGACGAAGAGCTCCTACGAGCAGTACTTC.

This clone has more than one count but fewer than ten. This chain uses TRBV9 with TRBJ2-7; weak D call: TRBD2 (6 bases). Trimming took 3 bases from V and 5 from J, leaving 12 bases between them. This CDR3 region has 13 residues. CDR1 is SGDLS, CDR2 YYNGEE, per germline. This CDR3 is CASSGRVIDEQYF. Here the CDR3 DNA reads TGTGCCAGCAGCGGGAGGGTTATCGACGAGCAGTACTTC.

This rearrangement joins TRBV5-4 to TRBJ2-3; 12 bases agree with TRBD2. The germline gives CDR1 SGHNT, CDR2 YYREEE (reference sequence). CDR3 size: 17 residues. V was clipped by 2 bases and J by 6 bases; unmatched bases: 10. CDR3 region: CASSFKRLAGGLDTQYF. The CDR3 bases are TGTGCCAGCAGCTTTAAGAGGCTAGCGGGAGGGCTGGATACGCAGTATTTT.

The rearrangement uses TRBV7-2 and TRBJ1-4; the D is unclear. Trimming took 2 bases from V and 10 from J, leaving 11 bases between them. The length of the CDR3 is 13 residues. The germline V gene has CDR1 SGHTA and CDR2 FQGNSA. CDR3 sequence reads: CASSLSVEGKLFF. The CDR3 nucleotides are TGTGCCAGCAGCTTATCGGTTGAGGGAAAACTGTTTTTT.

This clone came up once. V and J are TRBV10-3 and TRBJ2-7, with 9 bases matching TRBD1. The germline gives CDR1 ENHRY, CDR2 SYGVKD. CDR3 length: 14 residues. Trimming removed 5 bases from V and 4 bases from J; junction bases left unmatched: 6. The CDR3 region is CAISPQGAGYEQYF. The CDR3 DNA sequence: TGTGCCATCAGTCCACAGGGGGCAGGGTACGAGCAGTACTTC.

This clone was picked up a small number of times. The rearrangement joins TRBV27 to TRBJ1-6, with 7 positions matching TRBD1. V was pared by 5 bases and J by 0 bases, with 16 bases of the junction left unmatched. The CDR3 is 20 residues long. Germline-derived CDR1 and CDR2 are MNHEY and SMNVEV (reference sequence). The CDR3 DNA sequence: TGTGCCAGCAGTAGGACACCGGGACAGCGTCTGAGCTCCTATAATTCACCCCTCCACTTT. Translation gives CASSRTPGQRLSSYNSPLHF.

J is TRBJ2-7 and V is TRBV25-1; perhaps D is TRBD1 or TRBD2 (5 bases each). CDR1 MGHDK and CDR2 SYGVNS come from the germline V gene. Trimming removed 4 bases at V and 0 bases at J, with 10 bases between. The CDR3 contains 14 residues. The CDR3, as DNA: TGTGCCAGCAGTGTTGGGGGAATCTCCTACGAGCAGTACTTC. Translation: CASSVGGISYEQYF.